The 21 T cell receptor beta chains listed next were all sequenced from one sample in a study of CD8 T cells in Susac syndrome. When the RNA was reverse transcribed, random hexamers were used with an input of 0.5 to 1 ug. TCRdb itself ran the immunoSEQ multiplex PCR reads through MiXCR, one entry per CDR3 protein. Altogether about 150,000 distinct CDR3 sequences are present, just over 90% being singletons, with the ten largest covering around 0.08%. Source material: CD4+ T cells from PBMCs. These receptors were taken from a human donor in good health.

V usage is TRBV6-5 and J usage is TRBJ2-7; 8 bases match TRBD2. Germline CDR1 and CDR2: MNHEY and SVGAGI. The trim removed 8 bases at V and 3 bases at J, leaving 9 bases unmatched. The CDR3 has 14 residues. CDR3 in DNA: TGTGCCAGCGGCGGGCGGGGGGACAACTACGAGCAGTACTTC. It specifies CASGGRGDNYEQYF.

The chain employs TRBV7-7 and TRBJ2-3; D is ambiguous. Germline V gene data show CDR1 as SSHAT and CDR2 as FNYEAQ (reference sequence). The V gene lost 5 bases and the J gene lost 0 bases, with 6 bases spanning the gap. The CDR3 is made up of 13 amino acids. CDR3 region: CASSKDSTDTQYF. CDR3 DNA: TGTGCCAGCAGCAAGGACAGCACAGATACGCAGTATTTT.

The rearrangement links TRBV3-1 to TRBJ1-5, with 9 positions matching TRBD1. The CDR3 contains 15 residues. Trimming took 5 bases from V and 3 from J; bases not matched to a gene: 5. Germline loops: CDR1 LGHDT, CDR2 YNNKEL (reference sequence). The CDR3 region is CASSGQGTNNQPQHF. In DNA, the CDR3 is TGTGCCAGCAGCGGACAGGGGACTAACAATCAGCCCCAGCATTTT. Full variable domain (missing parts from reference TRBV3-1 and TRBJ1-5): DTAVSQTPKYLVTQMGNDKSIKCEQNLGHDTMYWYKQDSKKFLKIMFSYNNKELIINETVPNRFSPKSPDKAHLNLHINSLELGDSAVYFCASSGQGTNNQPQHFGDGTRLSIL.

J is TRBJ2-5 and V is TRBV7-2, with D perhaps matching TRBD2 (6 bases). Germline assignment: CDR1 SGHTA and CDR2 FQGNSA. There are 13 residues in the CDR3. Trimming shortened V by 5 bases and J by 5 bases, and 12 bases separated the two germline ends. CDR3 in amino acids: CASSLYAGETQYF. CDR3 nucleotide sequence: TGTGCCAGCAGCCTATATGCGGGGGAGACCCAGTACTTC.

The chain couples TRBV20-1 to TRBJ2-7; 10 bases map to TRBD1. J was trimmed by 0 bases and V by 6 bases; bases with no gene match: 5. Germline V lookup: CDR1 DFQATT, CDR2 SNEGSKA (reference sequence). The CDR3 totals 14 residues. The CDR3 DNA reads as TGCAGTGCCCTTGGGACAGGGGTCTCCTACGAGCAGTACTTC. Its translation: CSALGTGVSYEQYF.

This chain links TRBV6-2 or TRBV6-3 with TRBJ1-5, with D unclear. The germline gives CDR1 MNHEY, CDR2 SVGEGT. CDR3 length equals 14 residues. Trimming stripped 0 bases from V and 7 bases from J, with 10 bases between. The CDR3 sequence is CASSYSSTEQPQHF. The CDR3, as DNA: TGTGCCAGCAGTTACTCGAGCACAGAACAGCCCCAGCATTTT.

The chain uses TRBV5-4 and TRBJ2-3; 11 bases map to TRBD1. V shed 3 bases and J 4 bases; nucleotides not matched to a gene: 10. The CDR3 has 17 amino acids. From germline, CDR1 is SGHNT and CDR2 YYREEE (reference sequence). Here the CDR3 DNA reads TGTGCCAGCAGCTCACCGGACAGGGGGCAAAGGGCAGATACGCAGTATTTT. Translated, it gives CASSSPDRGQRADTQYF.

The chain recombines TRBV19 with TRBJ2-2; 7 nucleotides agree with TRBD1. Germline V gene sequence: CDR1 LNHDA, CDR2 SQIVND (reference sequence). Trimming removed 4 bases from V and 7 bases from J; junction bases left unmatched: 6. This CDR3 is 14 amino acids long. CDR3 amino acids: CASSTPGGSGELFF. CDR3 nucleotides: TGTGCCAGTAGTACACCAGGGGGAAGCGGGGAGCTGTTTTTT.

The rearrangement links TRBV20-1 to TRBJ2-1, with TRBD1 as a possible D gene (7 bases). This CDR3 has 15 amino acids. With 6 bases removed from V and 12 bases from J, the gap between germline ends came to 27 bases. CDR1 and CDR2 from the germline V gene are DFQATT and SNEGSKA (reference sequence). The CDR3 sequence: CSAVTGDGGTYAQFF. CDR3 coding DNA: TGCAGTGCGGTCACAGGGGACGGGGGCACCTATGCGCAGTTCTTC.

The chain carries TRBV20-1 and TRBJ2-2, with TRBD2 matching over 9 bases. V shed 5 bases, J shed 7 bases, and the junction held 8 bases outside the gene matches. This CDR3 comprises 14 residues. Germline CDR1 and CDR2: DFQATT and SNEGSKA (reference sequence). In DNA, the CDR3 is TGCAGTGCTCGTCTAGCGGGAAGGGGCGGGGAGCTGTTTTTT. As protein: CSARLAGRGGELFF.

J is TRBJ2-1 and V is TRBV18; maybe TRBD1 (6 bases). Trimming cost V 3 bases and J 7 bases, with 19 bases left between them. Germline V gene lookup returns CDR1 KGHSH and CDR2 LQKENI. The CDR3 runs 16 residues. CDR3 in DNA: TGTGCCAGCTCACCCCCTCATCAGGCAGGGACAAATGAGCAGTTCTTC. This translates into CASSPPHQAGTNEQFF.

The chain joins TRBV29-1 to TRBJ2-5; TRBD1 is a possible D gene (5 bases). The CDR3 is 13 amino acids. Germline V CDR1 and CDR2: SQVTM, ANQGSEA. V was trimmed by 1 base and J by 2 bases, leaving 8 bases between them. CDR3 bases: TGCAGCGTTGAAGGACAGCTTCAAGAGACCCAGTACTTC. This sequence encodes CSVEGQLQETQYF. The whole variable domain, remainder taken from reference TRBV29-1 and TRBJ2-5, is SAVISQKPSRDICQRGTSLTIQCQVDSQVTMMFWYRQQPGQSLTLIATANQGSEATYESGFVIDKFPISRPNLTFSTLTVSNMSPEDSSIYLCSVEGQLQETQYFGPGTRLLVL.

The chain has TRBV6-2 or TRBV6-3 and TRBJ1-6; perhaps TRBD1 as D (5 bases). The germline gives CDR1 MNHEY, CDR2 SVGEGT. The CDR3 sequence is 16 residues long. With 7 bases removed from V and 9 bases from J, the gap between germline ends came to 22 bases. CDR3: CASISRDSRLSSPLHF. CDR3 in DNA: TGTGCCAGCATCAGCCGGGACTCCCGTCTTTCTTCACCCCTCCACTTT.

The chain uses TRBV10-3 and TRBJ2-3; TRBD2 matches 9 bases. The junction had 5 bases not matched to a gene; V was cut back by 6 bases and J by 4 bases. Germline CDR1 and CDR2: ENHRY and SYGVKD. The CDR3 loop spans 14 amino acids. The CDR3 coding sequence is TGTGCCATCAGGGGTAGCGGGAGCGCAGATACGCAGTATTTT. Protein sequence: CAIRGSGSADTQYF.

This clonotype was counted only a few times. This chain links TRBV12-3 or TRBV12-4 with TRBJ2-5, with D uncertain. CDR3 length: 10 residues. Trimming pared 3 bases from V and 5 bases from J, leaving 1 base between. CDR3 in amino acids: CASSLETQYF. CDR3 nucleotides: TGTGCCAGCAGTTTGGAGACCCAGTACTTC.

The V call is TRBV7-9, the J call TRBJ2-4, with 8 bases matching TRBD1. CDR1 is SEHNR, CDR2 FQNEAQ, per germline (reference sequence). CDR3 size: 14 residues. The V and J ends lost 5 bases and 8 bases, in that order; junction bases with no gene match: 8. DNA for the CDR3: TGTGCCAGCAGCCCCGGGACAGGAGGAGACATTCAGTACTTC. As protein: CASSPGTGGDIQYF.

This chain links TRBV6-2 or TRBV6-3 with TRBJ2-5, with D tentatively TRBD2 (5 bases). CDR1 is MNHEY, CDR2 SVGEGT, per germline. Trimming took 7 bases from V and 4 from J, leaving 13 bases between them. The CDR3 sequence is 13 residues long. Written as DNA, the CDR3 is TGTGCCAGCAAGACTAACCTAGCAGAGACCCAGTACTTC. Amino acids: CASKTNLAETQYF.

V gene TRBV2 combines with J gene TRBJ1-1; no clear D. Germline values: CDR1 SNHLY, CDR2 FYNNEI. The CDR3 runs 14 residues. V dropped 5 bases and J dropped 3 bases, with 13 bases sitting between them. CDR3 residues: CASSLRSLDTEAFF. The CDR3 DNA sequence: TGTGCCAGCAGTCTTCGGAGTCTAGACACTGAAGCTTTCTTT. The full variable domain, rest sourced from reference TRBV2 and TRBJ1-1, is EPEVTQTPSHQVTQMGQEVILRCVPISNHLYFYWYRQILGQKVEFLVSFYNNEISEKSEIFDDQFSVERPDGSNFTLKIRSTKLEDSAMYFCASSLRSLDTEAFFGQGTRLTVV.

The chain uses TRBV14 and TRBJ1-2; perhaps TRBD1 as D (5 bases). Germline CDR1 is SGHDN and CDR2 is FVKESK. The CDR3 consists of 16 residues. Between the trimmed V and J ends, which lost 0 bases and 4 bases, there was a span of 15 bases. Written as DNA, the CDR3 is TGTGCCAGCAGCCAAGACGTCCGGGGCGTTGGCTATGGCTACACCTTC. Translation: CASSQDVRGVGYGYTF.

This clonotype was detected only once. V and J are TRBV30 and TRBJ2-7; 7 bases map to TRBD2. This CDR3 region has 14 residues. From germline, CDR1 is GTSNPN and CDR2 SVGIG (reference sequence). The junction had 7 bases not matched to a gene; V was cut back by 4 bases and J by 1 base. For the CDR3, the DNA is TGTGCCTGGACTAAGGGACTACAGTCCTACGAGCAGTACTTC. Translating it yields CAWTKGLQSYEQYF. Variable domain in full (rest from reference TRBV30 and TRBJ2-7): SQTIHQWPATLVQPVGSPLSLECTVEGTSNPNLYWYRQAAGRGLQLLFYSVGIGQISSEVPQNLSASRPQDRQFILSSKKLLLSDSGFYLCAWTKGLQSYEQYFGPGTRLTVT.

This CDR3 is CASSSASGANVLTF. The DNA for the CDR3 is TGTGCCAGCAGTTCCGCCTCTGGGGCCAACGTCCTGACTTTC. This chain joins TRBV12-3 or TRBV12-4 and TRBJ2-6; D unresolved. The CDR3 totals 14 residues. V lost 4 bases and J 0 bases, leaving 4 bases between the germline ends.